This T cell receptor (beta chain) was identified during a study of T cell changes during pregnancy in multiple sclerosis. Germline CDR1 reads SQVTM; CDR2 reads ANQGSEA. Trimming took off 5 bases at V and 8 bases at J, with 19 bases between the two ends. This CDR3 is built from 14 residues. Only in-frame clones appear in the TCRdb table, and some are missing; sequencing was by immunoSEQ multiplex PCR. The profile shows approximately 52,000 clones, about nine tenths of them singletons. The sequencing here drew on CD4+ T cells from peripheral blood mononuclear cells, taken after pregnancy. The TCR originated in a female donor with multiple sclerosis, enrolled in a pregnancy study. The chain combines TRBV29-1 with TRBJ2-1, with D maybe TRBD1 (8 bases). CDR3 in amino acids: CSVNYNRGRDEQFF. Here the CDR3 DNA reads TGCAGCGTTAACTATAACAGGGGGAGGGATGAGCAGTTCTTC.